The 20 T cell receptor beta chains listed next were all sequenced from one sample in a study of T cells after somatic rescue of genetic block. TCRdb's table, derived via immunoSEQ multiplex PCR, lists solely in-frame clones and lacks some. This sample has tens of thousands of clones, with more than 80% found just once. The material sequenced was peripheral blood mononuclear cells (PBMCs). These receptors originate from a woman younger than 35.

The gene calls are TRBV27 and TRBJ1-2, with D unresolved. Trimming removed 3 bases from V and 8 bases from J, with 25 bases in between. Per the germline V gene, CDR1 is MNHEY and CDR2 is SMNVEV (reference sequence). The CDR3 spans 17 residues. As DNA, the CDR3 is TGTGCCAGCAGTTTCGGCCTCGTCGGCGGCGGGTTGCGGGGCTACACCTTC. Its translation is CASSFGLVGGGLRGYTF.

The chain carries TRBV27 and TRBJ1-2, with D uncertain. The CDR3 covers 14 residues. Germline values: CDR1 MNHEY, CDR2 SMNVEV (reference sequence). V was clipped by 0 bases and J by 7 bases, with 12 bases between them. CDR3 nucleotides: TGTGCCAGCAGTTTATCCACAGTCGTTTTTGGCTACACCTTC. It codes for CASSLSTVVFGYTF.

The chain employs TRBV28 and TRBJ2-7, with D tentatively TRBD1 or TRBD2 (5 bases each). The CDR3 is 14 amino acids. Germline-derived CDR1 and CDR2 are MDHEN and SYDVKM. Between the trimmed V and J ends, which lost 3 bases and 4 bases, there was a span of 13 bases. CDR3 in amino acids: CASSFLRGTYEQYF. Written as DNA, the CDR3 is TGTGCCAGCAGTTTTTTGAGGGGTACGTACGAGCAGTACTTC.

This chain joins TRBV27 and TRBJ2-7, with 12 positions matching TRBD1. Germline CDR1 MNHEY, CDR2 SMNVEV (reference sequence). This CDR3 contains 16 residues. V dropped 5 bases and J dropped 6; count of bases not matched to a gene: 11. This CDR3 is CASSALPGQGALEQYF. DNA for the CDR3: TGTGCCAGCAGTGCGCTCCCGGGACAGGGGGCCCTCGAGCAGTACTTC.

This rearrangement joins TRBV7-2 to TRBJ2-7, with a tentative D call TRBD2 (5 bases). The germline V gene encodes CDR1 SGHTA and CDR2 FQGNSA. Trimming pared 6 bases from V and 1 base from J, leaving 7 bases between. The CDR3 extends over 12 amino acids. CDR3 sequence: CASRGGSYEQYF. Here the CDR3 DNA reads TGTGCCAGCAGAGGCGGGTCCTACGAGCAGTACTTC.

This clone showed up just once. The chain is built from TRBV5-4 and TRBJ2-7, with 8 bases matching TRBD2. The V gene end was trimmed by 4 bases and the J gene end by 3 bases; junction bases not matched to a gene: 9. Germline loops: CDR1 SGHNT, CDR2 YYREEE (reference sequence). This CDR3 is built from 15 residues. The CDR3 sequence: CASSRPSGPNYEQYF. CDR3 coding DNA: TGTGCCAGCAGCCGACCTAGCGGGCCGAACTACGAGCAGTACTTC. Full variable domain (remainder filled in from reference TRBV5-4 and TRBJ2-7): ETGVTQSPTHLIKTRGQQVTLRCSSQSGHNTVSWYQQALGQGPQFIFQYYREEENGRGNFPPRFSGLQFPNYSSELNVNALELDDSALYLCASSRPSGPNYEQYFGPGTRLTVT.

V is TRBV7-9 and J is TRBJ2-7; TRBD2 is a possible D gene (6 bases). This CDR3 has 14 amino acids. The germline V and J ends were trimmed by 5 bases and 3 bases, with 14 bases remaining between them. Germline V gives CDR1 SEHNR, CDR2 FQNEAQ (reference sequence). The CDR3 DNA follows: TGTGCCAGCAGCCCCTACGGGGGAAGCTACGAGCAGTACTTC. Amino acid sequence: CASSPYGGSYEQYF.

This chain links TRBV4-3 with TRBJ2-7; D might be TRBD1 (6 bases). The germline CDR1 and CDR2 sequences are LGHNA and YSLEER. The V gene lost 4 bases and the J gene lost 4 bases, with 20 bases spanning the gap. The CDR3 extends over 16 amino acids. Here the CDR3 DNA reads TGCGCCAGCAGCCCAAATACAGGGAAGGTTTGGTACGAGCAGTACTTC. This sequence encodes CASSPNTGKVWYEQYF.

This sequence joins TRBV28 and TRBJ1-1; D not resolved. This CDR3 comprises 12 residues. The V end lost 3 bases, the J end lost 8 bases, and 10 bases lay between the germline ends. Germline CDR1 and CDR2: MDHEN and SYDVKM. CDR3 region: CASSFGGPEAFF. Written as DNA, the CDR3 is TGTGCCAGCAGTTTTGGTGGCCCAGAAGCTTTCTTT.

CDR3 region: CASSVGGTVNTEAFF. The CDR3 nucleotides read TGTGCCAGCAGCGTAGGAGGGACGGTGAACACTGAAGCTTTCTTT. The J gene is TRBJ1-1, the V gene TRBV11-3; D is possibly TRBD1 (5 bases). The germline V and J ends were trimmed by 5 bases and 0 bases, with 13 bases remaining between them. CDR1 is SGHNT and CDR2 is YENEEA in the germline V gene. The length of the CDR3 is 15 residues.

The J gene is TRBJ1-1, the V gene TRBV6-6, with 9 bases fitting TRBD1. CDR1 is MNHNY and CDR2 is SVGAGI in the germline V gene (reference sequence). J was trimmed by 1 base and V by 6 bases; bases with no gene match: 9. There are 16 residues in the CDR3. CDR3 nucleotide sequence: TGTGCCAGCAGCCCTGGACAGGGGAATGGGAACACTGAAGCTTTCTTT. Translated, it gives CASSPGQGNGNTEAFF.

The chain has TRBV7-6 and TRBJ1-3, with no clear D. Per germline, CDR1 SGHVS and CDR2 FNYEAQ. Trimming took 7 bases from V and 0 from J, leaving 13 bases between them. The CDR3 covers 15 residues. The CDR3 protein is CASTPSRSSGNTIYF. In DNA, the CDR3 is TGTGCCAGCACCCCATCCCGGAGCTCTGGAAACACCATATATTTT.

The table lists this clone with a count of one. The chain uses TRBV11-2 and TRBJ2-7; tentative D call: TRBD2 (5 bases). Germline values: CDR1 SGHAT, CDR2 FQNNGV. The CDR3 spans 12 residues. The V gene lost 11 bases and the J gene lost 0 bases, with 11 bases spanning the gap. CDR3 nucleotides: TGTGCCGGAGAGGGATCCTCCTACGAGCAGTACTTC. The encoded protein is CAGEGSSYEQYF.

This chain joins TRBV7-3 and TRBJ2-5; D remains unclear. In germline, CDR1 is SGHTA, CDR2 FQGTGA. Trimming took 1 base from V and 4 from J, leaving 4 bases between them. This CDR3 contains 12 residues. In nucleotides, the CDR3 is TGTGCCAGCAGCTTAATTGCAGAGACCCAGTACTTC. Its protein is CASSLIAETQYF.

The DNA for the CDR3 is TGTGCCAGCAGCGCATGGGACTGGACCTACGAGCAGTACTTC. It codes for CASSAWDWTYEQYF. The rearrangement uses TRBV9 and TRBJ2-7, with D possibly being TRBD2 (6 bases). The CDR3 length is 14 residues. Between the trimmed V and J ends, which lost 3 bases and 2 bases, there was a span of 12 bases. Germline lookup yields CDR1 SGDLS and CDR2 YYNGEE. Full variable domain (outside the CDR3, taken from reference TRBV9 and TRBJ2-7): DSGVTQTPKHLITATGQRVTLRCSPRSGDLSVYWYQQSLDQGLQFLIQYYNGEERAKGNILERFSAQQFPDLHSELNLSSLELGDSALYFCASSAWDWTYEQYFGPGTRLTVT.

The V call is TRBV25-1, the J call TRBJ2-1; 12 bases align to TRBD1. This CDR3 is built from 16 residues. The germline V gene has CDR1 MGHDK and CDR2 SYGVNS. Unmatched junction bases numbered 15, after V lost 5 bases and J lost 13 bases. The CDR3 sequence is CASSLIGTGGLGYQFF. CDR3 in DNA: TGTGCCAGCAGTTTGATAGGGACAGGGGGCCTAGGCTATCAGTTCTTC.

This chain connects TRBV14 to TRBJ2-1; D is unclear. The CDR3 loop spans 13 amino acids. CDR1 is SGHDN, CDR2 FVKESK, per germline. V was pared by 3 bases and J by 9 bases, with 12 bases between. CDR3 nucleotides: TGTGCCAGCAGCCACACATCAAGGGTTGAGCAGTTCTTC. This codes for CASSHTSRVEQFF.

The chain uses TRBV4-2 and TRBJ1-2; perhaps TRBD1 as D (6 bases). Germline CDR1 and CDR2: LGHNA and YNFKEQ. The length of the CDR3 is 13 residues. V shed 3 bases and J shed 3 bases, with 8 bases lying between them. CDR3 nucleotide sequence: TGTGCCAGCAGCCACAGGGGCGACTATGGCTACACCTTC. It translates to CASSHRGDYGYTF.

The rearrangement uses TRBV7-9 and TRBJ1-5, with 10 bases aligning to TRBD1. Germline V gives CDR1 SEHNR, CDR2 FQNEAQ (reference sequence). The CDR3 contains 15 residues. J was trimmed by 5 bases and V by 4 bases; bases with no gene match: 5. The CDR3 sequence: CASSSWDRGHQPQHF. CDR3 sequence (DNA): TGTGCCAGCAGCTCCTGGGACAGGGGCCATCAGCCCCAGCATTTT.

The V call is TRBV11-3, the J call TRBJ2-7; D ambiguous. The CDR3 totals 12 residues. The germline V gene has CDR1 SGHNT and CDR2 YENEEA. Trimming took off 6 bases at V and 2 bases at J, with 8 bases between the two ends. As DNA, the CDR3 is TGTGCCAGCAGTGGTAATACCTACGAGCAGTACTTC. Encoded protein: CASSGNTYEQYF.